The next 24 T cell receptor beta chains were all read from a single sample in a study of cytomegalovirus exposure and HLA in healthy donors. In the PCR, 60 Vbeta and 13 Jbeta primers were used. Repertoires were generated with immunoSEQ multiplex PCR, while TCRdb's copy carries only in-frame clones and drops some. The sample holds about 150,000 clones, around 70% seen once. Source material: PBMCs. The receptors shown here come from a man aged 25-45 years in good health and CMV-seronegative.

V gene TRBV7-9 combines with J gene TRBJ1-1; perhaps TRBD1 as D (5 bases). The germline gives CDR1 SEHNR, CDR2 FQNEAQ (reference sequence). The CDR3 extends over 14 amino acids. V was trimmed by 7 bases and J by 2 bases, leaving 14 bases between them. The CDR3 nucleotides are TGTGCCAGCAACCACGACAGTTCTAACACTGAAGCTTTCTTT. Translated: CASNHDSSNTEAFF.

The rearrangement uses TRBV2 and TRBJ1-2, with 7 bases that match TRBD1. The V segment lost 2 bases and the J segment 6 bases; nucleotides outside the gene matches: 9. This CDR3 has 15 residues. CDR1 SNHLY and CDR2 FYNNEI come from the germline V gene. CDR3 loop: CASSEWGDRGNGYTF. DNA of the CDR3: TGTGCCAGCAGTGAATGGGGGGACAGAGGAAATGGCTACACCTTC.

The V gene is TRBV7-9, the J gene TRBJ2-3, with 8 nucleotides matching TRBD2. The trim removed 3 bases at V and 1 base at J, leaving 3 bases unmatched. The germline CDR1 and CDR2 sequences are SEHNR and FQNEAQ (reference sequence). The CDR3 has 15 residues. CDR3 protein: CASSFPAGGTDTQYF. The CDR3 bases are TGTGCCAGCAGCTTCCCAGCGGGGGGCACAGATACGCAGTATTTT.

The rearrangement uses TRBV7-6 and TRBJ2-7; D is perhaps TRBD1 (5 bases). The CDR3 sequence is 13 residues long. V lost 1 base and J lost 5, with 9 bases in between. Germline-derived CDR1 and CDR2 are SGHVS and FNYEAQ. As DNA, the CDR3 is TGTGCCAGCAGCTTAGGCAGGGTCCACGAGCAGTACTTC. Its protein product is CASSLGRVHEQYF. The complete variable domain, with remaining parts taken from reference TRBV7-6 and TRBJ2-7, reads GAGVSQSPRYKVTKRGQDVALRCDPISGHVSLYWYRQALGQGPEFLTYFNYEAQQDKSGLPNDRFSAERPEGSISTLTIQRTEQRDSAMYRCASSLGRVHEQYFGPGTRLTVT.

The chain recombines TRBV18 with TRBJ1-2; D is uncertain. V was trimmed by 3 bases and J by 8 bases, leaving 13 bases between them. Germline-derived CDR1 and CDR2 are KGHSH and LQKENI. This CDR3 region has 13 residues. The CDR3 coding sequence is TGTGCCAGCTCACCCTCGGGTCCGGAAGGCTACACCTTC. Protein sequence: CASSPSGPEGYTF.

The genes are TRBV5-1 and TRBJ2-3; 15 bases agree with TRBD2. The V and J ends lost 4 bases and 2 bases, in that order; junction bases with no gene match: 8. CDR3 length: 18 amino acids. Germline-derived CDR1 and CDR2 are SGHRS and YFSETQ. The CDR3, as DNA: TGCGCCAGCAGCCACGGACTAGCGGGGGGGAGGAACACAGATACGCAGTATTTT. Residues: CASSHGLAGGRNTDTQYF.

The chain couples TRBV28 to TRBJ1-5; D possibly corresponds to TRBD1 (5 bases). V gave up 7 bases and J gave up 0 bases, with 16 bases separating them. The CDR3 runs to 16 residues. CDR1 is MDHEN and CDR2 is SYDVKM in the germline V gene. DNA for the CDR3: TGTGCCAGCAAAATGGTCAGGGCCAATAGCAATCAGCCCCAGCATTTT. As protein: CASKMVRANSNQPQHF.

The genes are TRBV5-4 and TRBJ2-7, with D maybe TRBD1 (6 bases). Trimming took off 4 bases at V and 5 bases at J, with 19 bases between the two ends. CDR3 size: 15 residues. Germline CDR1 is SGHNT and CDR2 is YYREEE (reference sequence). The DNA for the CDR3 is TGTGCCAGCAGCCATTCCGGGACAAGGGGCCACGAGCAGTACTTC. This gives the protein CASSHSGTRGHEQYF.

The chain is built from TRBV6-5 and TRBJ2-3; no firm D call. CDR3 length equals 12 residues. CDR1 is MNHEY and CDR2 is SVGAGI in the germline V gene. The V end was cut by 5 bases, the J end by 1 base, with 4 bases between. Written as DNA, the CDR3 is TGTGCCAGCAGTCGGGGCACAGATACGCAGTATTTT. Translated: CASSRGTDTQYF.

This clone was seen only a few times. The chain links TRBV4-1 to TRBJ1-1; TRBD1 might be the D (5 bases). This CDR3 comprises 16 residues. CDR1 and CDR2 from the germline V gene are MGHRA and YSYEKL. V was cut by 0 bases and J by 6 bases, with 17 bases left in between. CDR3 region: CASSQDQQGVFPEAFF. The CDR3 DNA reads TGCGCCAGCAGCCAAGATCAGCAGGGCGTTTTCCCTGAAGCTTTCTTT.

The V gene is TRBV6-5, the J gene TRBJ2-1, with D possibly being TRBD2 (7 bases). V lost 8 bases, J lost 13 bases, and 15 bases lay in between. The CDR3 extends over 11 amino acids. The germline V gene has CDR1 MNHEY and CDR2 SVGAGI. As DNA, the CDR3 is TGTGCCAGCGGACGGGGGGCGCCCCAGTTCTTC. As protein: CASGRGAPQFF.

The chain links TRBV28 to TRBJ1-1; a possible D gene is TRBD1 (6 bases). The germline gives CDR1 MDHEN, CDR2 SYDVKM. V was clipped by 1 base and J by 4 bases, with 13 bases between them. This CDR3 has 15 residues. The CDR3 coding sequence is TGTGCCAGCAGTTTATACAGGGTAATGTCCACTGAAGCTTTCTTT. Translation: CASSLYRVMSTEAFF. Based on the CDR3 plus reference TRBV28 and TRBJ1-1, the full variable domain is DVKVTQSSRYLVKRTGEKVFLECVQDMDHENMFWYRQDPGLGLRLIYFSYDVKMKEKGDIPEGYSVSREKKERFSLILESASTNQTSMYLCASSLYRVMSTEAFFGQGTRLTVV.

The count of this clone is one. This chain uses TRBV30 with TRBJ2-3; TRBD2 is a possible D gene (6 bases). V lost 2 bases and J lost 3, with 9 bases in between. The CDR3 is 13 amino acids. CDR1 and CDR2 (germline): GTSNPN, SVGIG (reference sequence). The CDR3 sequence is CAWSLAATDTQYF. For the CDR3, the DNA is TGTGCCTGGAGTTTAGCGGCTACAGATACGCAGTATTTT.

A single count supports this clone. This sequence joins TRBV2 and TRBJ2-5, with 12 positions matching TRBD2. Germline V gives CDR1 SNHLY, CDR2 FYNNEI. CDR3 length: 20 residues. With 1 base clipped from V and 7 bases from J, the junction kept 19 bases outside the gene matches. CDR3 sequence (DNA): TGTGCCAGCAGTGAAGGACAGGGGTGGACTAGCGGGACCGGCTACGCGACCCAGTACTTC. It specifies CASSEGQGWTSGTGYATQYF.

The genes are TRBV27 and TRBJ1-2; 9 positions match TRBD1. CDR3 length: 16 amino acids. Germline V gives CDR1 MNHEY, CDR2 SMNVEV (reference sequence). V gave up 4 bases and J gave up 0 bases; unmatched junction bases: 6. The CDR3 loop reads CASSSWTGEANYGYTF. In DNA, the CDR3 is TGTGCCAGCAGTTCCTGGACAGGGGAGGCTAACTATGGCTACACCTTC.

The rearrangement uses TRBV5-1 and TRBJ1-6; D possibly corresponds to TRBD1 (6 bases). CDR1 is SGHRS and CDR2 is YFSETQ in the germline V gene. V was trimmed by 4 bases and J by 7 bases, leaving 15 bases between them. The CDR3 totals 15 residues. Here the CDR3 DNA reads TGCGCCAGCAGCGGAAACGACAGGATCAATTCACCCCTCCACTTT. It yields the protein CASSGNDRINSPLHF.

In DNA form, the CDR3 reads TGCGCCAGCAGCTACGGACAGGGTGGAACAGATACGCAGTATTTT. It specifies CASSYGQGGTDTQYF. The rearrangement uses TRBV5-1 and TRBJ2-3, with TRBD1 matching over 8 bases. Losses at the gene ends were 3 bases for V and 3 bases for J; bases not matched to a gene: 6. Germline V gives CDR1 SGHRS, CDR2 YFSETQ. There are 15 residues in the CDR3. The whole variable domain, remainder taken from reference TRBV5-1 and TRBJ2-3, is KAGVTQTPRYLIKTRGQQVTLSCSPISGHRSVSWYQQTPGQGLQFLFEYFSETQRNKGNFPGRFSGRQFSNSRSEMNVSTLELGDSALYLCASSYGQGGTDTQYFGPGTRLTVL.

CDR3: CARHGTSDIYEQYF. CDR3 DNA: TGTGCCAGACACGGGACTAGCGATATCTACGAGCAGTACTTC. The chain recombines TRBV21-1 with TRBJ2-7; whether TRBD2, the table's D call, matches the DNA was not checked. TRBV21-1 is a pseudogene segment. The CDR3 loop spans 14 amino acids.

This rearrangement joins TRBV4-3 to TRBJ2-3; 8 positions agree with TRBD2. Looked up from germline, CDR1 is LGHNA and CDR2 is YSLEER. The CDR3 runs 15 residues. Trimming at V came to 3 bases and at J to 1 base, leaving 3 bases not matched to a gene. The CDR3 is CASSQKAGGTDTQYF. The CDR3 coding sequence is TGCGCCAGCAGCCAGAAAGCGGGGGGCACAGATACGCAGTATTTT.

The gene calls are TRBV5-1 and TRBJ2-1; 10 bases match TRBD2. Germline assignment: CDR1 SGHRS and CDR2 YFSETQ. J was trimmed by 1 base and V by 5 bases; bases with no gene match: 6. This CDR3 region has 16 residues. The CDR3 loop is CASRKGLAESYNEQFF. In DNA form, the CDR3 reads TGCGCCAGCAGGAAAGGACTAGCGGAATCCTACAATGAGCAGTTCTTC.

This clone was seen more than once but under ten times. V and J are TRBV6-1 and TRBJ2-5, with a tentative D call TRBD1 (7 bases). This CDR3 is built from 14 residues. V was shortened by 8 bases and J by 5 bases, with 18 bases between the two germline ends. Germline assignment: CDR1 MNHNS and CDR2 SASEGT. CDR3 amino acids: CASLEGRGEETQYF. The CDR3 coding sequence is TGTGCCAGCCTCGAGGGCAGGGGGGAGGAGACCCAGTACTTC.

The chain couples TRBV6-5 to TRBJ2-1, with 11 bases matching TRBD1. Germline V gives CDR1 MNHEY, CDR2 SVGAGI. Trimming removed 4 bases from V and 4 bases from J; junction bases left unmatched: 6. This CDR3 region has 16 residues. In DNA form, the CDR3 reads TGTGCCAGCAGTTTCGGACAGGGGGCTCCTTACAATGAGCAGTTCTTC. Its protein product is CASSFGQGAPYNEQFF.

V gene TRBV5-4 combines with J gene TRBJ1-2, with 9 bases that match TRBD1. With 2 bases clipped from V and 8 bases from J, the junction kept 10 bases outside the gene matches. This CDR3 contains 15 residues. From germline, CDR1 is SGHNT and CDR2 YYREEE (reference sequence). The CDR3 loop reads CASSFRDRDLSGYTF. CDR3 nucleotides: TGTGCCAGCAGCTTCCGGGACAGGGATTTGAGCGGCTACACCTTC.

The sample holds a few counts of this clone. The CDR3 loop reads CASSGQGAYEQYF. The CDR3 bases are TGTGCCAGCAGTGGACAGGGAGCCTACGAGCAGTACTTC. V usage is TRBV2 and J usage is TRBJ2-7; 7 nucleotides align to TRBD1. J gave up 2 bases and V 4 bases, and 2 bases lay outside the gene matches. This CDR3 has 13 residues. CDR1 SNHLY and CDR2 FYNNEI come from the germline V gene.